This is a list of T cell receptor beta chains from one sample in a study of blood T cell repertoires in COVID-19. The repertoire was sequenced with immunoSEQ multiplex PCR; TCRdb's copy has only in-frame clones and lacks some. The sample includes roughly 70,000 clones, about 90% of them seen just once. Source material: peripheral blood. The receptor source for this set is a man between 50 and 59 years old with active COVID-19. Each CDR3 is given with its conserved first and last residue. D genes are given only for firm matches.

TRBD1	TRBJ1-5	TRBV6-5	TGTGCCAGCTTAGGGGGCCCGGGTCAGCCCCAGCATTTT	CASLGGPGQPQHF
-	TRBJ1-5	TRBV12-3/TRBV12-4	TGTGCCAGCAGTTTAGGGCATCAGCCCCAGCATTTT	CASSLGHQPQHF
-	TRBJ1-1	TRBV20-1	TGCAGTGCTAGTCGCGGGACCCCCGAAGCTTTCTTT	CSASRGTPEAFF
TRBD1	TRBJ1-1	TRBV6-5	TGTGCCAGCAGTTACCCGGGACAGGGGGGAGAAGCTTTCTTT	CASSYPGQGGEAFF
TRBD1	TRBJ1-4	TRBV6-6	TGTGCCAGCAGTTACGAAGGGGGCGTTCGCAATGAAAAACTGTTTTTT	CASSYEGGVRNEKLFF
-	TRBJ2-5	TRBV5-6	TGTGCCAGCACCTACAGGGACCAAGAGACCCAGTACTTC	CASTYRDQETQYF
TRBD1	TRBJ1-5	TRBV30	TGTGCCTGGAGCTACAGGGGGGGCCAGCCCCAGCATTTT	CAWSYRGGQPQHF
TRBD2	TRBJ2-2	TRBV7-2	TGTGCCAGCAGCGGGACTAGCGGGAGGGGGGTCACCGGGGAGCTGTTTTTT	CASSGTSGRGVTGELFF
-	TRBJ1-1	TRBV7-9	TGTGCCAGCGGGGGGAACAGGCTGAACACTGAAGCTTTCTTT	CASGGNRLNTEAFF
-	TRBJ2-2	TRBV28	TGTGCCGGCCGGGACTCGAACACCGGGGAGCTGTTTTTT	CAGRDSNTGELFF
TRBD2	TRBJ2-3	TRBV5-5	TGTGCCAGCAGCTTGGGGTCTAGCGGCCCCCTTACGCAGTATTTT	CASSLGSSGPLTQYF
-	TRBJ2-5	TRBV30	TGTGCCTGGAAAATACGGGAAAGACCTCAAGAGACCCAGTACTTC	CAWKIRERPQETQYF
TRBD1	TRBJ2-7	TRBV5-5	TGTGCCAGCAGCGTCGTCCCGGGACAGACCTACGAGCAGTACTTC	CASSVVPGQTYEQYF
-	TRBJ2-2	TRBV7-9	TGTGCCAGCAGCTTAGTTATGGCAACGAACACCGGGGAGCTGTTTTTT	CASSLVMATNTGELFF
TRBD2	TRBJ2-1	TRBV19	TGTGCCAGTAGTATTACCGGGACTAGGGCTAGGAATGAGCAGTTCTTC	CASSITGTRARNEQFF